There are a few counts of the clone carrying this T cell receptor (beta chain). The antigen remains unidentified. The sample is drawn from a study of shared clonotypes between healthy human individuals. General study findings and limits: What naive subsets generally showed was a larger estimated richness than memory subsets showed. Clonotype sharing across donors was expected to vary with sequencing depth. Some naive CD4 clonotypes, 4.5% to 5.5%, turned up in common across a handful of donors.

Trimming cost V 5 bases and J 2 bases, with 16 bases left between them. Germline lookup yields CDR1 MNHEY and CDR2 SMNVEV (reference sequence). The CDR3 totals 16 residues. Both subsets, CD45RA+ naive and CD45RA-negative memory, were split from the CD4+ cells. This table comes from immunoSEQ multiplex PCR, and its TCRdb copy is limited to in-frame clones, with some not included. Here the sample spans fewer than 850,000 clones, around 72% being singletons. This clonotype originated in a woman in her twenties or thirties in good health. This chain connects TRBV27 to TRBJ2-1, with D unresolved. The sample was memory CD4+ T cells sorted from blood. Described subset: CD45RA-negative fraction. CDR3 coding DNA: TGTGCCAGCAGTCCCCGACGACAAATAACCTACAATGAGCAGTTCTTC. It translates to CASSPRRQITYNEQFF.